The clone carrying this T cell receptor beta chain has a count of ten or more. The data were taken from a study of blood T cell repertoires in COVID-19. The wider study: Donors in the United States, Italy and Spain gave samples during acute or convalescent COVID-19. The cDNA or gDNA used as material had been derived from T cells, B-cell-depleted T cells, or PBMCs.

Per the study methods: Reference gene primer amplification yielded estimated nucleated cell counts. Sequencing was performed with immunoSEQ multiplex PCR; in TCRdb, only in-frame clones are kept and a portion is missing. The V and J calls and clone size come from that table; D and trimming were worked out from the DNA. The sample has 150,000 to 200,000 clones, about 86% seen once. The origin of this receptor is a man aged 50 to 60 with active or convalescent COVID-19. The sequenced material came from peripheral blood.

This CDR3 reads CASSRPELGGTGELFF. The DNA of the CDR3 is TGTGCCAGCTCACGGCCGGAACTCGGGGGCACCGGGGAGCTGTTTTTT. V and J are TRBV18 and TRBJ2-2, with D tentatively TRBD2 (6 bases). Per the germline V gene, CDR1 is KGHSH and CDR2 is LQKENI. The CDR3 totals 16 residues. Between the trimmed V and J ends, which lost 4 bases and 4 bases, there was a span of 16 bases.